This T cell receptor (beta chain) was observed in a study of identical twins. General study points: Fewer insertions marked abundant cord blood beta clonotypes; young adult naive trended weakly, memory not at all.

The CDR3 spans 14 residues. Trimming at V came to 4 bases and at J to 6 bases, leaving 7 bases not matched to a gene. Germline loops: CDR1 SGHRS, CDR2 YFSETQ. In this sample, this clonotype turned up a few times. The antigen remains undetermined. TCRdb reprocessed the 5' RACE reads via MiXCR and lists one record per CDR3 protein. This table holds about 520,000 distinct CDR3 sequences, about 20% found once. The same data also contributed to another study, on T cells expressing NK-cell markers. That work states: A few donors' CD3+CD56-NKG2C+ cells were dominated by the same clonotypes. Nothing established the HCMV specificity of expanded NKG2C+ T cell clones.

This TCR came from a woman aged 18-29 years in good health. V gene TRBV5-1 combines with J gene TRBJ2-3; 8 bases map to TRBD2. The specimen was CD4+ T cells sorted from blood. CDR3 DNA: TGCGCCAGCAGCCTCGGGAGGGTTCAGGATACGCAGTATTTT. This encodes CASSLGRVQDTQYF.